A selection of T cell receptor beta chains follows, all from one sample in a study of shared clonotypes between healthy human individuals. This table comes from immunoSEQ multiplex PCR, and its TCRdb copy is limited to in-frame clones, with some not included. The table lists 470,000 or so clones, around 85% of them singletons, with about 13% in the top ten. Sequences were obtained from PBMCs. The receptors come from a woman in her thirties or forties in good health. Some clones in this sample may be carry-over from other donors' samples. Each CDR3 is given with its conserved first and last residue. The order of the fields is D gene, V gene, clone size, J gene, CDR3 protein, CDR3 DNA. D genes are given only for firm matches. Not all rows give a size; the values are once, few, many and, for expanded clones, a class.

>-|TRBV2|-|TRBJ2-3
CASSERTDTQYF
TGTGCCAGCAGTGAACGCACAGATACGCAGTATTTT
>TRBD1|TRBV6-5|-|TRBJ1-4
CASSTGSSEKLFF
TGTGCCAGCTCGACAGGGTCTTCTGAAAAACTGTTTTTT
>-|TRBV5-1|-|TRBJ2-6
CASSPDSPSGANVLTF
TGCGCCAGCAGCCCAGACAGTCCCTCTGGGGCCAACGTCCTGACTTTC
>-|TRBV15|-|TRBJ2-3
CATSRDIEGSATQYF
TGTGCCACCAGCAGAGATATTGAGGGGAGCGCTACGCAGTATTTT
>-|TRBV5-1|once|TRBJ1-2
CASSYGSELTYGYTF
TGCGCCAGCAGTTATGGGTCAGAGCTTACCTATGGCTACACCTTC
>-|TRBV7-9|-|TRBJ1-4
CASSGTENEKLFF
TGTGCCAGCAGCGGGACGGAAAATGAAAAACTGTTTTTT
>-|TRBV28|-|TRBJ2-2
CATTDTGELFF
TGTGCAACAACGGACACCGGGGAGCTGTTTTTT
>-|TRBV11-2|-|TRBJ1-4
CASSLDYRAPFF
TGTGCCAGCAGCTTAGATTACAGGGCGCCGTTTTTT
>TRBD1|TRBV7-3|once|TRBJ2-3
CASSQDRGTDTQYF
TGTGCCAGCAGCCAGGACAGGGGCACAGATACGCAGTATTTT
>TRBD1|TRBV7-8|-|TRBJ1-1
CASSLGTGRSTEAFF
TGTGCCAGCAGCTTAGGGACAGGCCGCAGTACTGAAGCTTTCTTT
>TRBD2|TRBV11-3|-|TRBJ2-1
CASSRGLAGHNEQFF
TGTGCCAGCAGCCGAGGGCTAGCGGGACACAATGAGCAGTTCTTC
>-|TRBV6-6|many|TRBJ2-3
CASTLALGSDTQYF
TGTGCCAGCACCCTAGCGCTAGGGTCAGATACGCAGTATTTT
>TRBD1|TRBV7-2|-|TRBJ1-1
CASSRTGGAEAFF
TGTGCCAGCAGCCGGACAGGGGGTGCTGAAGCTTTCTTT
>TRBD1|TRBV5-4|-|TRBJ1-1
CASSRQGITEAFF
TGTGCCAGCAGCAGACAGGGGATAACTGAAGCTTTCTTT
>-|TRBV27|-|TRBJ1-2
CASSLGTEANYGYTF
TGTGCCAGCAGTTTGGGAACAGAGGCTAACTATGGCTACACCTTC
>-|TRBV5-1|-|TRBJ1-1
CASTPRGETEAFF
TGCGCCAGCACCCCAAGGGGCGAAACTGAAGCTTTCTTT
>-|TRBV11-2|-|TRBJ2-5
CASSPAGQGGGETQYF
TGTGCCAGCAGCCCCGCCGGGCAGGGTGGTGGTGAGACCCAGTACTTC
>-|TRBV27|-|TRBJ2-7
CASSPFDGTYEQYF
TGTGCCAGCAGTCCCTTTGACGGGACCTACGAGCAGTACTTC
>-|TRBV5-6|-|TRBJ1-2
CASSLPGEDYGYTF
TGTGCCAGCAGCTTGCCTGGGGAAGACTATGGCTACACCTTC
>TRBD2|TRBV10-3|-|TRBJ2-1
CAISESGAGGPGNEQFF
TGTGCCATCAGTGAGTCGGGAGCGGGAGGGCCCGGTAATGAGCAGTTCTTC
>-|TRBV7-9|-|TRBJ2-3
CASSLVGVTDTQYF
TGTGCCAGCAGCTTAGTAGGGGTCACAGATACGCAGTATTTT
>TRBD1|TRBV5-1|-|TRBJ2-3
CASSLSGGLTDTQYF
TGCGCCAGCAGCTTGTCAGGGGGCCTAACAGATACGCAGTATTTT
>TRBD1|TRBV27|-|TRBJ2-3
CASSLYRGQDTQYF
TGTGCCAGCAGTTTATACAGGGGGCAAGATACGCAGTATTTT
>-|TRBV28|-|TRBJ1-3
CASSLSFSSGNTIYF
TGTGCCAGCAGTTTAAGCTTCTCCTCTGGAAACACCATATATTTT
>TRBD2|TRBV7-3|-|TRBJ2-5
CASSLSSGRAGETQYF
TGTGCCAGCAGCTTAAGTAGCGGGAGGGCCGGGGAGACCCAGTACTTC
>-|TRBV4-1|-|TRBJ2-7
CASSQEVTVWGDYEQYF
TGCGCCAGCAGCCAAGAGGTGACGGTTTGGGGAGACTACGAGCAGTACTTC
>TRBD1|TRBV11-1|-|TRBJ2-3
CASSPGTANTDTQYF
TGTGCCAGCAGCCCCGGGACAGCGAACACAGATACGCAGTATTTT
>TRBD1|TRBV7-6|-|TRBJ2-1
CASSLVPGQGSANNEQFF
TGTGCCAGCAGCTTAGTCCCGGGACAGGGCTCGGCCAACAATGAGCAGTTCTTC
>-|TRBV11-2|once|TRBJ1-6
CASSLTDNSPLHF
TGTGCCAGCAGCTTGACTGATAATTCACCCCTCCACTTT
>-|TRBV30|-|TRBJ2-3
CAWKSLQTDSTDTQYF
TGTGCCTGGAAGAGTTTGCAGACCGATAGCACAGATACGCAGTATTTT
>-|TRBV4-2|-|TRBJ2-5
CASSQEASYQETQYF
TGTGCCAGCAGCCAAGAAGCTAGCTACCAAGAGACCCAGTACTTC
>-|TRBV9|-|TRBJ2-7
CASGGRHPSYEQYF
TGTGCCAGCGGGGGACGGCACCCATCCTACGAGCAGTACTTC
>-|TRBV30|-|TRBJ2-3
CAWVQRSTDTQYF
TGTGCCTGGGTTCAACGGAGCACAGATACGCAGTATTTT
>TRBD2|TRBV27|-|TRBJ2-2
CASTLFGLAGAGELFF
TGTGCCAGCACCCTTTTCGGACTAGCGGGAGCCGGGGAGCTGTTTTTT
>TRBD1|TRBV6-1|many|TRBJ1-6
CASNTMTGDNSPLHF
TGTGCCAGCAACACGATGACAGGGGATAATTCACCCCTCCACTTT
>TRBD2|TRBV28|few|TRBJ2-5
CASSWSGRAGRETQYF
TGTGCCAGCAGTTGGAGCGGGAGAGCGGGTCGGGAGACCCAGTACTTC
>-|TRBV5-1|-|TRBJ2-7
CASSERSAGTYEQYF
TGCGCCAGCAGCGAGAGATCAGCGGGCACCTACGAGCAGTACTTC
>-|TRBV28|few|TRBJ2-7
CASKGDSYEQYF
TGTGCCAGCAAGGGGGACTCCTACGAGCAGTACTTC
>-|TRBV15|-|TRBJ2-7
CATSHSYEQYF
TGTGCCACCAGCCACTCCTACGAGCAGTACTTC
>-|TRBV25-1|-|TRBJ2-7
CASSEPGDFYEQYF
TGTGCCAGCAGTGAGCCGGGAGATTTTTACGAGCAGTACTTC
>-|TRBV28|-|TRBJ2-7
CASGADYEQYF
TGTGCCAGTGGGGCGGATTACGAGCAGTACTTC
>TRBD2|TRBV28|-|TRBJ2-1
CASSITSGATYNEQFF
TGTGCCAGCAGTATCACTAGCGGGGCCACCTACAATGAGCAGTTCTTC
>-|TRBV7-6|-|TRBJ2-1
CASSLIGDYNEQFF
TGTGCCAGCAGCTTAATAGGGGATTACAATGAGCAGTTCTTC
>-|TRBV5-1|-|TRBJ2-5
CASSLLGGTGETQYF
TGCGCCAGCAGCTTGCTCGGCGGAACAGGGGAGACCCAGTACTTC
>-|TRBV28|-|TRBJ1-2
CASSSVRVYGYTF
TGTGCCAGCAGTTCGGTCCGAGTCTATGGCTACACCTTC
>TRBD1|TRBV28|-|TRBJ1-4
CASSFPRDRPNEKLFF
TGTGCCAGCAGTTTTCCCCGGGACAGGCCTAATGAAAAACTGTTTTTT
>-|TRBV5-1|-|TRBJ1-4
CASSLGQVEGEKLFF
TGCGCCAGCAGCTTGGGACAGGTAGAGGGTGAAAAACTGTTTTTT
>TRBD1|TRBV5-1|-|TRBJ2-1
CASSLGGQRNEQFF
TGCGCCAGCAGCTTGGGGGGACAGCGCAATGAGCAGTTCTTC
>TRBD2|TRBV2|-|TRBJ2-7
CASSGTSVSYEQYF
TGTGCCAGCAGCGGGACTAGCGTCTCCTACGAGCAGTACTTC
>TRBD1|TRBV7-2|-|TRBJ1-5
CASSYDGVQGGPHHF
TGTGCCAGCAGCTACGACGGGGTACAGGGGGGGCCCCATCATTTT
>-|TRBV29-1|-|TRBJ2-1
CSVHRDYNEQFF
TGCAGCGTCCACCGGGACTACAATGAGCAGTTCTTC
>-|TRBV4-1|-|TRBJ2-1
CASSLNRGFDEQFF
TGCGCCAGCAGCCTGAACCGGGGGTTTGATGAGCAGTTCTTC